A single sample is the source of the 6 T cell receptor beta chains below, sequenced in a study of radiotherapy plus CTLA-4 blockade in lung cancer. Some clones are missing from TCRdb's copy, which holds only in-frame ones; the method was immunoSEQ multiplex PCR. The sample yields about 110,000 clones, over 65% seen once. This specimen consisted of peripheral blood, obtained from a patient treated with radiotherapy plus ipilimumab. These receptors were obtained from a human donor with non-small cell lung cancer that progressed on radiotherapy plus ipilimumab. Some clones in this sample may be carry-over from other donors' samples.

The CDR3 region has the DNA TGTGCCAGCAAGGTTGGTCCCCTAAGCAATCAGCCCCAGCATTTT. This sequence encodes CASKVGPLSNQPQHF. The V call is TRBV2, the J call TRBJ1-5; D gene ambiguous. Germline-derived CDR1 and CDR2 are SNHLY and FYNNEI. Trimming took 7 bases from V and 1 from J, leaving 14 bases between them. The CDR3 is 15 amino acids.

The genes are TRBV5-4 and TRBJ1-4; the D gene is possibly TRBD1 (5 bases). V was cut by 4 bases and J by 5 bases, with 12 bases left in between. Looked up from germline, CDR1 is SGHNT and CDR2 is YYREEE (reference sequence). The CDR3 sequence is 14 residues long. DNA of the CDR3: TGTGCCAGCAGCCCAACAGGCTCAAATGAAAAACTGTTTTTT. Translated: CASSPTGSNEKLFF.

The genes are TRBV15 and TRBJ1-4; D remains ambiguous. The CDR3 runs 15 residues. With 0 bases removed from V and 5 bases from J, the gap between germline ends came to 10 bases. Germline V gene sequence: CDR1 LNHNV, CDR2 YYDKDF (reference sequence). CDR3 nucleotide sequence: TGTGCCACCAGCAGAGATAACAAGCCAAATGAAAAACTGTTTTTT. Encoded protein: CATSRDNKPNEKLFF.

The chain employs TRBV10-3 and TRBJ1-3; no reliable D call. CDR1 ENHRY and CDR2 SYGVKD come from the germline V gene. The V gene lost 7 bases and the J gene lost 1 base, with 11 bases spanning the gap. The CDR3 has 14 amino acids. CDR3 bases: TGTGCCATCACCAATGATGCTTCTGGAAACACCATATATTTT. It is translated as CAITNDASGNTIYF.

The V and J genes are TRBV18 and TRBJ1-4; possible D gene TRBD1, 6 bases. V lost 2 bases and J 8 bases, leaving 21 bases between the germline ends. This CDR3 contains 17 residues. From germline, CDR1 is KGHSH and CDR2 LQKENI. CDR3 amino acids: CASSPGGQGFGSEKLFF. The CDR3 DNA reads as TGTGCCAGCTCACCAGGCGGGCAGGGGTTTGGTTCGGAAAAACTGTTTTTT. The full variable domain, with the rest looked up from reference TRBV18 and TRBJ1-4, is NAGVMQNPRHLVRRRGQEARLRCSPMKGHSHVYWYRQLPEEGLKFMVYLQKENIIDESGMPKERFSAEFPKEGPSILRIQQVVRGDSAAYFCASSPGGQGFGSEKLFFGSGTQLSVL.

The chain employs TRBV7-2 and TRBJ1-2, with D possibly TRBD1 on 5 matching bases. CDR3 length equals 14 residues. The germline gives CDR1 SGHTA, CDR2 FQGNSA. The V end lost 5 bases, the J end lost 8 bases, and 18 bases lay between the germline ends. The CDR3 loop is CASSLDGGDGGYTF. DNA for the CDR3: TGTGCCAGCAGCCTCGACGGGGGGGACGGCGGCTACACCTTC.